A selection of T cell receptor beta chains follows, all from one sample in a study of cytomegalovirus exposure and HLA in healthy donors. Method: immunoSEQ multiplex PCR; TCRdb's copy keeps in-frame clones and lacks some. The sample consists of 90,000 or so clones, 75% to 90% of them appearing once. Material: PBMCs. The origin of the receptors is a middle-aged man in good health and CMV-seropositive. Both conserved end residues are part of each CDR3. A D gene is named only where the DNA matches it firmly. Only part of the rows carry a size: once, few, many, or a class if the clone is expanded.

V gene	D gene	J gene	clone size	CDR3 protein
TRBV29-1	TRBD2	TRBJ2-1	NA	CSAGTSGWHNEQFF
TRBV5-1	NA	NA	NA	CASSLGPSNYEQYF
TRBV29-1	NA	TRBJ1-1	NA	CSVTRGGHTEAFF
TRBV5-4	NA	TRBJ2-1	NA	CASSPVPSYNEQFF
TRBV19	TRBD2	TRBJ2-1	NA	CASSGGRAWGEQFF
TRBV29-1	NA	TRBJ2-1	NA	CSVDGKGDNEQFF
TRBV5-1	TRBD2	TRBJ2-1	NA	CASSFSSGIYNEQFF
TRBV19	TRBD2	TRBJ2-3	NA	CASSISSPGLSTDTQYF
TRBV27	TRBD2	TRBJ2-4	NA	CASSLGTMGSQYF
TRBV5-4	TRBD2	TRBJ2-5	NA	CASSWSGIAETQYF
TRBV5-1	TRBD1	TRBJ1-2	NA	CASSRGQGDIYGYTF
TRBV19	NA	TRBJ1-1	NA	CATGGGNTEAFF
TRBV5-4	NA	TRBJ2-3	NA	CASSSVALPGTDTQYF
TRBV6-1	NA	TRBJ2-7	NA	CASSASQREQYF
TRBV5-5	NA	TRBJ2-5	few	CASSPGTAYQETQYF
TRBV5-1	TRBD1	TRBJ2-7	NA	CASSIGTATYEQYF
TRBV5-6	NA	TRBJ1-4	NA	CASSPQTINEKLFF
TRBV13	NA	TRBJ2-2	NA	CASSPRLWSGELFF
TRBV27	TRBD2	TRBJ2-1	NA	CASHPGTSGRANNEQFF
TRBV28	NA	TRBJ1-1	NA	CASSRQDLNTEAFF
TRBV7-6	TRBD1	TRBJ2-1	NA	CASSPRDRGSLRGSYNEQFF
TRBV5-1	NA	TRBJ2-3	NA	CASSVSKRTDTQYF
TRBV6-4	NA	TRBJ2-1	NA	CASSANRVSNEQFF
TRBV5-1	TRBD1	TRBJ1-2	NA	CASSLIGTGGDYGYTF
TRBV7-9	TRBD2	TRBJ2-7	NA	CSSSLGLAVSYEQYF
TRBV6-1	TRBD1	TRBJ1-1	NA	CASSAQGARTEAFF
TRBV2	TRBD1	TRBJ1-1	NA	CASNFYRGNTEAFF
TRBV4-3	NA	TRBJ2-2	NA	CASSQDASSRELFF
TRBV5-1	NA	TRBJ2-3	NA	CASKLAEPTDTQYF
TRBV7-2	NA	TRBJ2-7	NA	CASSYTGISYEQYF
TRBV11-3	NA	TRBJ2-3	NA	CASSRLARNTDTQYF
TRBV7-9	NA	TRBJ2-7	NA	CSSSRGSPYEQYF
TRBV9	TRBD2	TRBJ2-2	few	CASSTSGRANTGELFF
TRBV11-3	NA	TRBJ2-3	NA	CASSSTGDTQYF
TRBV7-9	NA	TRBJ2-3	NA	CSSSSLASSDTQYF
TRBV5-1	NA	TRBJ2-7	NA	CASSLGSGEQYF
TRBV7-9	TRBD1	TRBJ2-1	once	CASLSQDRARYNEQFF
TRBV6-1	NA	TRBJ2-1	NA	CASSAKREPVIDEQFF
TRBV6-1	NA	TRBJ2-3	NA	CASSGGLSDTQYF
TRBV6-1	TRBD1	TRBJ1-5	few	CASSETQGDQPQHF
TRBV5-4	NA	TRBJ2-3	NA	CASSLGAGLREDTQYF
TRBV29-1	NA	TRBJ1-1	few	CSVERGALGTEAFF
TRBV2	TRBD2	TRBJ2-5	NA	CASSPSGVETQYF
TRBV7-2	TRBD1	TRBJ2-1	NA	CASSAAGGTYNEQFF
TRBV6-5	TRBD2	TRBJ2-5	once	CASTGTSGEQYF
TRBV2	NA	TRBJ1-1	NA	CASSEQGRNTEAFF
TRBV7-9	TRBD1	TRBJ1-2	NA	CASSLGIGQDLDGYTF
TRBV19	TRBD2	TRBJ2-4	once	CASSGGIAKNIQYF
TRBV2	TRBD2	TRBJ2-3	NA	CASSGGGTNGDTQYF
TRBV30	NA	TRBJ2-1	NA	CASGLDLSYNEQFF
TRBV29-1	NA	TRBJ1-1	NA	CSVYSDMNTEAFF
TRBV19	NA	TRBJ2-3	once	CASGIGGGTDTQYF
TRBV19	NA	TRBJ2-1	NA	CASSGLGGNEQFF